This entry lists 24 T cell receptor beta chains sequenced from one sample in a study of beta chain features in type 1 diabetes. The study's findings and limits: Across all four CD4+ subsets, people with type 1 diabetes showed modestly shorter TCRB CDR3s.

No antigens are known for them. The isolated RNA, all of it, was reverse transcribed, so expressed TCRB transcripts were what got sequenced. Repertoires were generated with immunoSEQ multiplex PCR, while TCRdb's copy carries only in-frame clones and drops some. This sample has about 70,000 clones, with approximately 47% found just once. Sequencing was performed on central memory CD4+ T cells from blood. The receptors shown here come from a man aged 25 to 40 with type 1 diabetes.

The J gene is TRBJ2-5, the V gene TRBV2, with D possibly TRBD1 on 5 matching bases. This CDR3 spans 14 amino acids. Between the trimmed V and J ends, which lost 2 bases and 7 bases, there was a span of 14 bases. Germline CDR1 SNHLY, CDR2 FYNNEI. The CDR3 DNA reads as TGTGCCAGCAGTGAAAAACAGGCCCTGGGGACCCAGTACTTC. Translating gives CASSEKQALGTQYF.

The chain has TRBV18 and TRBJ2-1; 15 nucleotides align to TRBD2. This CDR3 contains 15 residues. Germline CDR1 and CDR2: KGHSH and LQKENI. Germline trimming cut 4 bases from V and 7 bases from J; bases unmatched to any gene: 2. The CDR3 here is CASSLGLAGGNEQFF. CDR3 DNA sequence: TGTGCCAGCTCACTTGGACTAGCGGGGGGGAATGAGCAGTTCTTC.

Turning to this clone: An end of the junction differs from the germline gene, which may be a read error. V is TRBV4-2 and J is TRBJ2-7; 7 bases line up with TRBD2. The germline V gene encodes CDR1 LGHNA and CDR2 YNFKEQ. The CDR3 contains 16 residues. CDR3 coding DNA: TGTGCCAGCAGCCAGGCACTAGCGAGCAGCTCCTACGGGCAGTACTTC. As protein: CASSQALASSSYGQYF.

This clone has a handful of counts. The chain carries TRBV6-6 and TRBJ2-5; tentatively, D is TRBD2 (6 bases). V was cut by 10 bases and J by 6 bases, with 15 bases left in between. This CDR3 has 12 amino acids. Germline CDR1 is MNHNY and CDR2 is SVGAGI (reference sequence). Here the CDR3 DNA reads TGTGCCACTGGGGGGAGCGAAAAGACCCAGTACTTC. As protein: CATGGSEKTQYF.

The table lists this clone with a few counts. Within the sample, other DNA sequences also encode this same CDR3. The CDR3 region is CASSVGTGNTGELFF. The DNA for the CDR3 is TGCGCCAGCAGCGTAGGGACAGGGAACACCGGGGAGCTGTTTTTT. The rearrangement joins TRBV5-1 to TRBJ2-2; 8 bases agree with TRBD1. CDR3 length: 15 residues. V was pared by 4 bases and J by 1 base, with 3 bases of the junction left unmatched. CDR1 SGHRS and CDR2 YFSETQ come from the germline V gene.

The CDR3 here is CASSGERGPRQNIQYF. CDR3 DNA sequence: TGTGCCAGCAGTGGGGAGCGGGGGCCCCGCCAAAACATTCAGTACTTC. V and J are TRBV25-1 and TRBJ2-4, with 8 bases lining up with TRBD2. This CDR3 contains 16 residues. CDR1 and CDR2 from the germline V gene are MGHDK and SYGVNS. Losses at the gene ends were 4 bases for V and 5 bases for J; bases not matched to a gene: 10.

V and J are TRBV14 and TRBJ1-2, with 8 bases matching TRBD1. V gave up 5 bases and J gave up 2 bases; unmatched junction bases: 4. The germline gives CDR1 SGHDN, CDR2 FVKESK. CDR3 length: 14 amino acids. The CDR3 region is CASSKGQENYGYTF. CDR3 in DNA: TGTGCCAGCAGCAAGGGACAGGAGAACTATGGCTACACCTTC.

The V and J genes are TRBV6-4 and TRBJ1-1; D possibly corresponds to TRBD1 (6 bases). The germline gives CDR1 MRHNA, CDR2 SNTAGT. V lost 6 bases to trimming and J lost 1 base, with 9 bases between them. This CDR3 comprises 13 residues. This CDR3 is CASSLTGNTEAFF. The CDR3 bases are TGTGCCAGCAGCTTGACAGGGAACACTGAAGCTTTCTTT.

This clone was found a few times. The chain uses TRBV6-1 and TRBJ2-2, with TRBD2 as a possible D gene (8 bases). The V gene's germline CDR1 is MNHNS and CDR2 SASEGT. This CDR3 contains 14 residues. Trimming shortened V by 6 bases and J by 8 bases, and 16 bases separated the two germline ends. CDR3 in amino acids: CASSRGGQLGELFF. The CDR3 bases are TGTGCCAGCAGCCGGGGGGGACAGTTGGGGGAGCTGTTTTTT.

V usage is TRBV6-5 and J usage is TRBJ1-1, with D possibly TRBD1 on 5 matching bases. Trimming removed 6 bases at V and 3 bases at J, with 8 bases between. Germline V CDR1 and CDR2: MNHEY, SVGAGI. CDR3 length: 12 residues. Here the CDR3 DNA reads TGTGCCAGCAGAAAGACAGACACTGAAGCTTTCTTT. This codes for CASRKTDTEAFF.

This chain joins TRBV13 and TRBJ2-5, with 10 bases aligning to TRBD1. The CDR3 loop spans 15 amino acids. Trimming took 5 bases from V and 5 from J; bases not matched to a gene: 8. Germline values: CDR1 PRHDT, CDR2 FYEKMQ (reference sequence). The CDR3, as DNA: TGTGCCAGCAGCCCGAGGACAGGGGGGAAGGAGACCCAGTACTTC. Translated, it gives CASSPRTGGKETQYF.

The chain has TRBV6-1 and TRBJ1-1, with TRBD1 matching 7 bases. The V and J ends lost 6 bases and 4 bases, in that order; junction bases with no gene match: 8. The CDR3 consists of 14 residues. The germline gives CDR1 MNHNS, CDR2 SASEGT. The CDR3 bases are TGTGCCAGCAGCGCCTCCCAGGGGGTCACTGAAGCTTTCTTT. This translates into CASSASQGVTEAFF.

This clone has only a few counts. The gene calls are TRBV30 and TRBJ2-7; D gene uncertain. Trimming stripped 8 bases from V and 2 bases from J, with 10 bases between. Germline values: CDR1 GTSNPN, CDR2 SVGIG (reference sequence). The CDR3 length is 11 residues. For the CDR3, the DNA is TGTGCCCTCGCTCAGGCCTACGAGCAGTACTTC. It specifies CALAQAYEQYF.

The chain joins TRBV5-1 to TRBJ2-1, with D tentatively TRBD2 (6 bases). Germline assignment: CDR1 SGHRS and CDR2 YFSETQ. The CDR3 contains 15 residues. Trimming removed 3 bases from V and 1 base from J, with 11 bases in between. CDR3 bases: TGCGCCAGCAGCTCGGGGACTGCATCCTACAATGAGCAGTTCTTC. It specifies CASSSGTASYNEQFF. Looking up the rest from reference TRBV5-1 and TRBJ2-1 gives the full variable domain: KAGVTQTPRYLIKTRGQQVTLSCSPISGHRSVSWYQQTPGQGLQFLFEYFSETQRNKGNFPGRFSGRQFSNSRSEMNVSTLELGDSALYLCASSSGTASYNEQFFGPGTRLTVL.

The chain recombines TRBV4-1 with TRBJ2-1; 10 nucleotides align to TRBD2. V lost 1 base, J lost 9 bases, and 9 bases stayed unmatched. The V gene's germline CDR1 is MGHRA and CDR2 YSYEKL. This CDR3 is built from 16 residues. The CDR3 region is CASSQVGSSGRGEQFF. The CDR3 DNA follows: TGCGCCAGCAGCCAAGTAGGTTCTAGCGGGAGAGGTGAGCAGTTCTTC.

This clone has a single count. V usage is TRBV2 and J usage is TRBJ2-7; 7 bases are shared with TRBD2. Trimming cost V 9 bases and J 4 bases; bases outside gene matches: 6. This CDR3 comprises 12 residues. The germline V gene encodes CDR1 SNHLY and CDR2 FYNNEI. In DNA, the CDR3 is TGTGCCAGTAGCGGGCGGGCGTACGAGCAGTACTTC. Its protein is CASSGRAYEQYF.

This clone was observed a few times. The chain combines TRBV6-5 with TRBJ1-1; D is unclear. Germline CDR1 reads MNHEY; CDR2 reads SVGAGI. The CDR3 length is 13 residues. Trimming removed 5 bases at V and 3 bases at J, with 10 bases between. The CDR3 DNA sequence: TGTGCCAGCAGTGTGGAGGGTTACACTGAAGCTTTCTTT. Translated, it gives CASSVEGYTEAFF.

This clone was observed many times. CDR3 nucleotide sequence: TGTGCCAGCAGCCCCCTAGCGGGGGGGCCGAGCGAGCAGTACTTC. Protein product: CASSPLAGGPSEQYF. The chain employs TRBV4-2 and TRBJ2-7; 12 nucleotides line up with TRBD2. V shed 4 bases, J shed 6 bases, and the junction held 7 bases outside the gene matches. In germline, CDR1 is LGHNA, CDR2 YNFKEQ. The CDR3 consists of 15 residues.

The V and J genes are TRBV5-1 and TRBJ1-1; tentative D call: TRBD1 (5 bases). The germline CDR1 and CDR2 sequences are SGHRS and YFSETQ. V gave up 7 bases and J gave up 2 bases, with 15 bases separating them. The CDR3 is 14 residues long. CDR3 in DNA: TGCGCCAGCCACCTTGGAAGGGGAAACACTGAAGCTTTCTTT. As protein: CASHLGRGNTEAFF. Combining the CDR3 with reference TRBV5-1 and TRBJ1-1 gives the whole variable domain KAGVTQTPRYLIKTRGQQVTLSCSPISGHRSVSWYQQTPGQGLQFLFEYFSETQRNKGNFPGRFSGRQFSNSRSEMNVSTLELGDSALYLCASHLGRGNTEAFFGQGTRLTVV.

The CDR3 DNA follows: TGTGCCAGCAGCCCCCCCTACCGGGACAGCCCCTACAATGAGCAGTTCTTC. Protein: CASSPPYRDSPYNEQFF. The chain carries TRBV7-9 and TRBJ2-1; 7 positions agree with TRBD1. The V gene end was trimmed by 5 bases and the J gene end by 2 bases; junction bases not matched to a gene: 12. CDR3 length: 17 residues. Germline V gene sequence: CDR1 SEHNR, CDR2 FQNEAQ (reference sequence).

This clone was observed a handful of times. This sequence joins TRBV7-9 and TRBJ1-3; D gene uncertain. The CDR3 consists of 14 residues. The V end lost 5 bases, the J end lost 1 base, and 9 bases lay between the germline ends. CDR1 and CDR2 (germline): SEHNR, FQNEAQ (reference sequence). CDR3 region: CASSPTESGNTIYF. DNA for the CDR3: TGTGCCAGCAGCCCCACAGAATCTGGAAACACCATATATTTT.

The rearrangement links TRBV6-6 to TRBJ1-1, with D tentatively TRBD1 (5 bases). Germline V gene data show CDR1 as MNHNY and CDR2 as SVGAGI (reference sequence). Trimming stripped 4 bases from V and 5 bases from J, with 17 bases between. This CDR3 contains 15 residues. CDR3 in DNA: TGTGCCAGCAGTTCTTTAACCCATCGGGGGACTGAAGCTTTCTTT. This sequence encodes CASSSLTHRGTEAFF.

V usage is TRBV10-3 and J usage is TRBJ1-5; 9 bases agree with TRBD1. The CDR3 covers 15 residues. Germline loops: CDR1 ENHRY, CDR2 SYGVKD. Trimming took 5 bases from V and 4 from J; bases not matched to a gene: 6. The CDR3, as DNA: TGTGCCATCAGTAAAACCGGGACAGGGAATCAGCCCCAGCATTTT. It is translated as CAISKTGTGNQPQHF.

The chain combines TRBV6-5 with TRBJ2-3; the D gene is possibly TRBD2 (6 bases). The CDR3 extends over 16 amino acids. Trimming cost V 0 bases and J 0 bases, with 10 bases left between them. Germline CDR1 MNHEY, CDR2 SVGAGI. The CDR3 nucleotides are TGTGCCAGCAGTTACTCTGGGAGGACTAGCACAGATACGCAGTATTTT. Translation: CASSYSGRTSTDTQYF.